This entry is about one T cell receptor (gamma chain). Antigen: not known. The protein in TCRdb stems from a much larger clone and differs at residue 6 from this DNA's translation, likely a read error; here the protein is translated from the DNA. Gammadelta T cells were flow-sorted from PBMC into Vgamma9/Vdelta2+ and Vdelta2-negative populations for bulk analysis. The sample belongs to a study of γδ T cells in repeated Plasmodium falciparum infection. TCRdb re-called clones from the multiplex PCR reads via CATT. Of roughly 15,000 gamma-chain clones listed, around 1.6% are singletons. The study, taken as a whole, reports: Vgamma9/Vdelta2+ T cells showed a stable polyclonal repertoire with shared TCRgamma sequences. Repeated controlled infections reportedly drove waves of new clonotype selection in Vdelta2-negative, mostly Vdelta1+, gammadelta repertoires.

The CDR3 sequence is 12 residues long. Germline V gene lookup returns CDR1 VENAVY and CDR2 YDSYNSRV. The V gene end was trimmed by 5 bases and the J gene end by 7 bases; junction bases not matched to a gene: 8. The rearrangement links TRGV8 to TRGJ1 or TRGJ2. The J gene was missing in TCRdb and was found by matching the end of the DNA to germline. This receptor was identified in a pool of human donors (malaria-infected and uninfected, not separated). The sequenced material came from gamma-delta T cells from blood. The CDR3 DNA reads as TGTGCCACCTGGGTGTGTCGATATAAGAAACTCTTT. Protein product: CATWVCRYKKLF.